This TCR beta chain originates from a study of blood T cell repertoires in COVID-19. Study details: Researchers got acute and convalescent COVID-19 samples from the United States, Italy and Spain.

Profiling relied on immunoSEQ multiplex PCR, and the TCRdb table lists in-frame clones only, not all of them. The profile shows about 290,000 clones, about nine tenths of them singletons. Cohorts were determined from participant-reported clinical history. V was pared by 4 bases and J by 8 bases, with 4 bases of the junction left unmatched. The germline V gene has CDR1 SGHRS and CDR2 YFSETQ. CDR3 size: 15 residues. V is TRBV5-1 and J is TRBJ1-6; 12 bases are shared with TRBD1. The source is a woman aged 40 to 55 who had recovered from COVID-19. Sample: PBMCs or T cells enriched from blood (not recorded which). CDR3 sequence reads: CASSGTGGADSPLHF. Here the CDR3 DNA reads TGCGCCAGCAGCGGGACAGGGGGCGCGGATTCACCCCTCCACTTT.